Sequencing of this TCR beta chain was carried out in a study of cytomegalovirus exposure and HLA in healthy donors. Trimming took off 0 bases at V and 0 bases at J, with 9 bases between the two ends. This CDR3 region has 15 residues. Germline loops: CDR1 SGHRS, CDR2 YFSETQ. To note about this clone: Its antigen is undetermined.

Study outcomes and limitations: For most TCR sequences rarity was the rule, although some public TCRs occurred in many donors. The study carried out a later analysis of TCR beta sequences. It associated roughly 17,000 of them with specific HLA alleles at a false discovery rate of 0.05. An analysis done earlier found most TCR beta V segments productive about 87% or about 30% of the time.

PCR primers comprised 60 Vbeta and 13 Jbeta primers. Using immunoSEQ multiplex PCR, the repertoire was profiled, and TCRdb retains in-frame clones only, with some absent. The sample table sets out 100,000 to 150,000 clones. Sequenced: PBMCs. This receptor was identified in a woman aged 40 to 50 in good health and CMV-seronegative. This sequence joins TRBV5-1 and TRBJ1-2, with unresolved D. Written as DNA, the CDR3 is TGCGCCAGCAGCTTGGATCCAGGATCTAACTATGGCTACACCTTC. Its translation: CASSLDPGSNYGYTF.